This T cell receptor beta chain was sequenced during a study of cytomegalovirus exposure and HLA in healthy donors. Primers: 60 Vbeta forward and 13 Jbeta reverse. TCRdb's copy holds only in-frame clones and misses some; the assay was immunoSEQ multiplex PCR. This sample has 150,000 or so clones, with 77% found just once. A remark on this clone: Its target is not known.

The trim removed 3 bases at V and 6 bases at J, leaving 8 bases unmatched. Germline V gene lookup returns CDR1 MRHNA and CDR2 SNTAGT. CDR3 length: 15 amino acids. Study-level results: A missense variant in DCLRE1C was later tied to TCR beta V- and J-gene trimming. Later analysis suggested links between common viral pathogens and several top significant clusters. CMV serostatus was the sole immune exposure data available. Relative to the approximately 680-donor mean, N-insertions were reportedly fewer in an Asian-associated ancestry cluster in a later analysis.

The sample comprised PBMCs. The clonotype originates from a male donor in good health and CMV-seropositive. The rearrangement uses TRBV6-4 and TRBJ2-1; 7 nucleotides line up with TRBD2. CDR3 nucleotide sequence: TGTGCCAGCAGTGAGGGAAGCGGGGAGGGCAATGAGCAGTTCTTC. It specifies CASSEGSGEGNEQFF.